The clone carrying this TCR beta chain was picked up many times. Individuals selected for sequencing had exhibited CD8+CD57+ cell expansion on flow cytometry. Patients had not yet gotten any therapy when their blood was taken for sampling. The entry originates in a study of CD8+CD57+ T cells in acquired aplastic anemia. Study summary: The study obtained an average of approximately 3 ug of DNA from sorted CD4+ and CD8+ cells.

CDR3 and TCR beta VDJ profiling relied on a genomic DNA template. Via MiXCR, TCRdb re-called the reads, giving one row per CDR3 protein. The sample consists of about 190,000 distinct CDR3 sequences, around 45% of them appearing once. The sequenced sample was sorted CD4+, CD8+, or CD8+CD57+ T cells (not recorded which) from PBMCs. This clonotype was obtained from a human donor with aplastic anemia.

CDR3 nucleotides: TGTGCCAGCAGCTTAAACCACAACACTGAAGCTTTCTTT. Protein product: CASSLNHNTEAFF. V gene TRBV11-2 combines with J gene TRBJ1-1; D not resolved. CDR3 length: 13 amino acids. V was clipped by 2 bases and J by 2 bases, with 6 bases between them. Germline V lookup: CDR1 SGHAT, CDR2 FQNNGV.